The 18 T cell receptor beta chains reported below all come from one sample, sequenced in a study of cytomegalovirus exposure and HLA in healthy donors. Amplification used 60 Vbeta primers and 13 Jbeta primers. TCRdb's copy holds only in-frame clones and misses some; the assay was immunoSEQ multiplex PCR. The table shows about 89,000 clones, with about 85% occurring only once. The sequenced sample was PBMCs. The source is a man aged 40-55 years in good health and CMV-seropositive.

The rearrangement links TRBV7-3 to TRBJ2-5, with D possibly matching TRBD2 (6 bases). There are 14 residues in the CDR3. The germline V and J ends were trimmed by 5 bases and 2 bases, with 12 bases remaining between them. The germline V gene has CDR1 SGHTA and CDR2 FQGTGA. The CDR3 DNA sequence: TGTGCCAGCAGCGCAAACGCGGGGCAAGAGACCCAGTACTTC. Residues: CASSANAGQETQYF.

The chain recombines TRBV9 with TRBJ2-1; TRBD2 aligns across 12 bases. V shed 4 bases, J shed 7 bases, and the junction held 9 bases outside the gene matches. There are 16 residues in the CDR3. Germline assignment: CDR1 SGDLS and CDR2 YYNGEE. The CDR3 loop reads CASSLRLAGDLNEQFF. CDR3 DNA: TGTGCCAGCAGCCTGCGACTAGCGGGAGATTTGAATGAGCAGTTCTTC.

The chain links TRBV11-2 to TRBJ1-2; 7 bases line up with TRBD1. The CDR3 loop spans 13 amino acids. The junction had 5 bases not matched to a gene; V was cut back by 4 bases and J by 6 bases. Germline V CDR1 and CDR2: SGHAT, FQNNGV. CDR3 region: CASSSRQGDGYTF. The CDR3 DNA sequence: TGTGCCAGCAGCTCCAGACAGGGTGATGGCTACACCTTC.

The V gene is TRBV5-1, the J gene TRBJ2-7, with 10 bases fitting TRBD1. V was pared by 0 bases and J by 6 bases, with 3 bases of the junction left unmatched. The CDR3 contains 14 residues. Looked up from germline, CDR1 is SGHRS and CDR2 is YFSETQ. CDR3 nucleotides: TGCGCCAGCAGCTTGGGACAGGGGGCTTCCGAGCAGTACTTC. Encoded protein: CASSLGQGASEQYF.

The CDR3 DNA sequence: TGTGCCAGCAGTTACTCCCGGACAGTCGTCGGTGAGACCCAGTACTTC. Its protein product is CASSYSRTVVGETQYF. This sequence joins TRBV6-5 and TRBJ2-5, with D possibly being TRBD1 (6 bases). The V and J ends lost 0 bases and 5 bases respectively, with 16 bases between them. Germline CDR1 and CDR2: MNHEY and SVGAGI. The CDR3 consists of 16 residues.

This clone was counted once. The chain uses TRBV11-2 and TRBJ2-2, with D uncertain. In germline, CDR1 is SGHAT, CDR2 FQNNGV. This CDR3 comprises 11 residues. Trimming left V 6 bases short and J 8 bases short, with 7 bases between. The CDR3 region has the DNA TGTGCCAGCAGATCCCCAGGGGAGCTGTTTTTT. Translated, it gives CASRSPGELFF.

The rearrangement uses TRBV14 and TRBJ1-1; D unclear. This CDR3 is built from 14 residues. V lost 4 bases and J lost 11, with 20 bases in between. CDR1 SGHDN and CDR2 FVKESK come from the germline V gene. The CDR3 is CASSRGKTRPGAFF. The CDR3, as DNA: TGTGCCAGCAGCCGAGGGAAGACACGTCCCGGGGCTTTCTTT.

The chain joins TRBV19 to TRBJ1-2; a weak D match, TRBD1 (5 bases). This CDR3 comprises 14 residues. Germline lookup yields CDR1 LNHDA and CDR2 SQIVND (reference sequence). Trimming pared 5 bases from V and 1 base from J, leaving 11 bases between. CDR3 nucleotide sequence: TGTGCCAGTAGTTGGCAGGGAATTAACTATGGCTACACCTTC. Amino acids: CASSWQGINYGYTF.

The CDR3 is CASREQGDYGYTF. In DNA, the CDR3 is TGTGCCAGCAGGGAACAGGGGGACTATGGCTACACCTTC. The V and J genes are TRBV9 and TRBJ1-2; 8 bases are a match to TRBD1. CDR3 length equals 13 residues. J was trimmed by 3 bases and V by 5 bases; bases with no gene match: 3. Germline lookup yields CDR1 SGDLS and CDR2 YYNGEE. Supplemented by reference TRBV9 and TRBJ1-2, the full variable domain reads DSGVTQTPKHLITATGQRVTLRCSPRSGDLSVYWYQQSLDQGLQFLIQYYNGEERAKGNILERFSAQQFPDLHSELNLSSLELGDSALYFCASREQGDYGYTFGSGTRLTVV.

This clone has a handful of counts. V is TRBV5-4 and J is TRBJ1-1; TRBD1 is a possible D gene (5 bases). CDR3 length: 15 residues. Germline lookup yields CDR1 SGHNT and CDR2 YYREEE (reference sequence). The V end lost 3 bases, the J end lost 3 bases, and 15 bases lay between the germline ends. In nucleotides, the CDR3 is TGTGCCAGCAGCTCCAATCCCGGGGGGGACACTGAAGCTTTCTTT. It codes for CASSSNPGGDTEAFF.

The CDR3 DNA follows: TGCGCCAGTAGGACAGGCAGGCCTGGGGACTCCTACGAGCAGTACTTC. Its translation: CASRTGRPGDSYEQYF. The chain joins TRBV10-2 to TRBJ2-7; 7 bases are shared with TRBD1. Germline CDR1 is WSHSY and CDR2 is SAAADI. After removal of 9 bases from V and 0 bases from J, the junction contained 14 bases not matched to a gene. The CDR3 extends over 16 amino acids.

This sequence joins TRBV6-5 and TRBJ1-2; 7 positions match TRBD1. Germline V CDR1 and CDR2: MNHEY, SVGAGI. The length of the CDR3 is 15 residues. J lost 1 base, V lost 6 bases, and 8 bases had no gene match. This CDR3 reads CASSKPGQINYGYTF. CDR3 DNA: TGTGCCAGCAGCAAACCGGGACAGATTAACTATGGCTACACCTTC.

The gene calls are TRBV7-2 and TRBJ2-5; 12 positions match TRBD2. The V gene's germline CDR1 is SGHTA and CDR2 FQGNSA. The CDR3 runs 17 residues. V was clipped by 5 bases and J by 2 bases; unmatched bases: 9. This CDR3 is CASSTYTSGRTQETQYF. The CDR3 DNA is TGTGCCAGCAGCACCTACACTAGCGGGAGGACTCAAGAGACCCAGTACTTC.

The rearrangement links TRBV5-4 to TRBJ2-2, with 9 bases lining up with TRBD1. The CDR3 length is 16 residues. J lost 3 bases, V lost 0 bases, and 3 bases had no gene match. Per the germline V gene, CDR1 is SGHNT and CDR2 is YYREEE (reference sequence). Here the CDR3 DNA reads TGTGCCAGCAGCTTGGTGGGACAGGGCGACACCGGGGAGCTGTTTTTT. Encoded protein: CASSLVGQGDTGELFF.

This clone was observed a single time. The chain joins TRBV5-1 to TRBJ2-7; unclear D gene. V gave up 2 bases and J gave up 0 bases, with 3 bases separating them. The germline V gene has CDR1 SGHRS and CDR2 YFSETQ. The CDR3 sequence is 12 residues long. The DNA for the CDR3 is TGCGCCAGCAGCTTCTCCTCCTACGAGCAGTACTTC. Amino acids: CASSFSSYEQYF.

This clone came up once. The chain links TRBV6-1 to TRBJ1-2; possibly TRBD1 for D (6 bases). Germline-derived CDR1 and CDR2 are MNHNS and SASEGT. V gave up 2 bases and J gave up 6 bases, with 19 bases separating them. The CDR3 runs to 16 residues. CDR3 in DNA: TGTGCCAGCAGTGAACGATCGGGGGGCGGCAAGAATGGCTACACCTTC. Translated, it gives CASSERSGGGKNGYTF.

The chain uses TRBV6-1 and TRBJ2-5, with D possibly TRBD1 on 6 matching bases. CDR1 and CDR2 from the germline V gene are MNHNS and SASEGT. Trimming stripped 4 bases from V and 4 bases from J, with 10 bases between. The CDR3 is 13 amino acids. The CDR3 DNA reads TGTGCCAGCAGTGGACAGGTCCGAGAGACCCAGTACTTC. Translated, it gives CASSGQVRETQYF.

The rearrangement links TRBV7-3 to TRBJ2-1, with D possibly being TRBD1 (5 bases). The V gene's germline CDR1 is SGHTA and CDR2 FQGTGA. There are 13 residues in the CDR3. V was cut by 4 bases and J by 10 bases, with 14 bases left in between. The CDR3 nucleotides read TGTGCCAGCAGCTCTAAGCAGGGAAGGGAGCAGTTCTTC. It yields the protein CASSSKQGREQFF. Looking up the rest from reference TRBV7-3 and TRBJ2-1 gives the full variable domain: GAGVSQTPSNKVTEKGKYVELRCDPISGHTALYWYRQSLGQGPEFLIYFQGTGAADDSGLPNDRFFAVRPEGSVSTLKIQRTERGDSAVYLCASSSKQGREQFFGPGTRLTVL.